This T cell receptor (beta chain) was sequenced in a study of CD8 T cells in Susac syndrome. The CDR3 covers 18 residues. The germline gives CDR1 LNHDA, CDR2 SQIVND (reference sequence). Trimming took off 5 bases at V and 0 bases at J, with 22 bases between the two ends. Reverse transcription of about 0.45 to 1 ug RNA was performed with random hexamers. TCRdb independently ran MiXCR on the immunoSEQ multiplex PCR reads; one entry per CDR3 protein. The sample yields fewer than 350,000 distinct CDR3 sequences, roughly nine tenths seen once. The chain links TRBV19 to TRBJ1-2; D gene uncertain. Sequencing was carried out using CD4+ T cells from PBMCs. This receptor was identified in a human donor with multiple sclerosis. CDR3 in amino acids: CASSALHDWGYSNYGYTF. The CDR3, as DNA: TGTGCCAGTAGTGCCCTGCATGATTGGGGATACTCTAACTATGGCTACACCTTC.